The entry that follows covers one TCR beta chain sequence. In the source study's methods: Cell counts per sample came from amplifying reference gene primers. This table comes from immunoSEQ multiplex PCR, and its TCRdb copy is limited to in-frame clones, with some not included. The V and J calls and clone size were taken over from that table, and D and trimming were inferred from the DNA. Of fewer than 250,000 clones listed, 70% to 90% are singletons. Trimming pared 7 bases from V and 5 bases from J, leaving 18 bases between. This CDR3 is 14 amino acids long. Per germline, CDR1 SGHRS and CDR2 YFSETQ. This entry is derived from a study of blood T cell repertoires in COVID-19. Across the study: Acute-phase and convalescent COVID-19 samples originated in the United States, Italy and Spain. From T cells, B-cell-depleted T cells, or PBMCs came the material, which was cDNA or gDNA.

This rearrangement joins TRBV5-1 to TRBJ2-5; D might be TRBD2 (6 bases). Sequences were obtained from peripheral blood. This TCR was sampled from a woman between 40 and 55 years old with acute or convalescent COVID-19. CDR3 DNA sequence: TGCGCCAGCGCGTCCTTGGGGGGAGTTGAGACCCAGTACTTC. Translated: CASASLGGVETQYF.